This is a list of T cell receptor beta chains from one sample in a study of cytomegalovirus exposure and HLA in healthy donors. Only in-frame clones appear in the TCRdb table, and some are missing; sequencing was by immunoSEQ multiplex PCR. The sample has over 150,000 clones, around 68% seen once. Input material: PBMCs. Source of these receptors: a woman in her thirties or forties in good health and CMV-seropositive. CDR3s include the opening cysteine and the closing phenylalanine or tryptophan. The order of the fields is J gene, D gene, V gene, clone size, CDR3 DNA, CDR3 protein. The D gene is left open where the match is weak. Not every row has a clone size; where given, it reads once, few, many or a size class.

TRBJ2-4	TRBD2	TRBV4-1	.	TGCGCCAGCAGCTTAAGACTAGCGGGACTAGCCAAAAACATTCAGTACTTC	CASSLRLAGLAKNIQYF
TRBJ2-1	TRBD1	TRBV29-1	few	TGCAGCGTCCAGCAGGGGGCTGGCTACAATGAGCAGTTCTTC	CSVQQGAGYNEQFF
TRBJ1-1	.	TRBV7-9	few	TGTGCCAGCAGCCCCGAGGATAGAGGCAGGAACACTGAAGCTTTCTTT	CASSPEDRGRNTEAFF
TRBJ1-6	.	TRBV14	.	TGTGCCAGCAGCCAAGATCTAAAGGGGCCCTATAATTCACCCCTCCACTTT	CASSQDLKGPYNSPLHF
TRBJ1-4	TRBD1	TRBV28	.	TGTGCCAGCAGCGTGACAGGGGGCAAGACTAATGAAAAACTGTTTTTT	CASSVTGGKTNEKLFF
TRBJ1-2	.	TRBV5-1	.	TGCGCCAGCAGCTTGGAGGGAGCGTGGGACTATGGCTACACCTTC	CASSLEGAWDYGYTF
TRBJ2-7	TRBD2	TRBV6-5	.	TGTGCCAGCAGTTACAGCACTAGCGGGGATCCCCACGAGCAGTACTTC	CASSYSTSGDPHEQYF
TRBJ1-6	TRBD1	TRBV11-2	few	TGTGCCGCAGGGGGAACAGGAGTTAATTCACCCCTCCACTTT	CAAGGTGVNSPLHF
TRBJ2-7	TRBD1	TRBV18	.	TGTGCCAGCTCACCACTGGACAGGGACGAGCAGTACTTC	CASSPLDRDEQYF
TRBJ2-7	TRBD2	TRBV19	once	TGTGCCAGTAGACCACTAGCGGGAGCCTCCTACGAGCAGTACTTC	CASRPLAGASYEQYF
TRBJ1-5	.	TRBV28	.	TGTGCCAGCAGATACAGGGACCCCTCGTATAGCAATCAGCCCCAGCATTTT	CASRYRDPSYSNQPQHF
TRBJ1-6	.	TRBV25-1	.	TGTGCCAGCAGTGAATTTACCGCGAGCTCCTATAATTCACCCCTCCACTTT	CASSEFTASSYNSPLHF
TRBJ2-3	.	TRBV28	.	TGTGCCAGCAGTTTAGAGAGGACGCAGTATTTT	CASSLERTQYF
TRBJ2-5	.	TRBV5-1	.	TGCGCCAGCAGCTTGACGTTACGAGAGCAGTACTTC	CASSLTLREQYF
TRBJ1-6	.	TRBV6-1	.	TGTGCCAGCAATCCAACACAGGGTTATAATTCACCCCTCCACTTT	CASNPTQGYNSPLHF
TRBJ1-2	.	TRBV29-1	.	TGCAGCGGTTATATGGGTTCGGAGGGGAACTATGGCTACCCCTTC	CSGYMGSEGNYGYPF
TRBJ1-1	TRBD1	TRBV7-9	.	TGTGCCAGCCCGGACAGGGGACCTGAAGCTTTCTTT	CASPDRGPEAFF
TRBJ1-5	TRBD1	TRBV30	.	TGTGCCTGGTGGGTCACTCGGGACAGGGGTCATCAGCCCCAGCATTTT	CAWWVTRDRGHQPQHF
TRBJ2-7	TRBD1	TRBV7-9	.	TGTGCCAGCAGCTTAGGGCAAACCGGGACAGGGCCCTACGAGCAGTACTTC	CASSLGQTGTGPYEQYF
TRBJ2-1	TRBD1	TRBV7-3	.	TGTGCCAGCAGCCCGGGACAGGGAATCAATGAGCAGTTCTTC	CASSPGQGINEQFF
TRBJ2-7	TRBD1	TRBV18	.	TGTGCCAGCTCAACCGGGACAGGAGCCTACGAGCAGTACTTC	CASSTGTGAYEQYF
TRBJ2-3	TRBD2	TRBV4-1	.	TGCGCCAGCAGCCGAAGTGGAGCGGGGATCACAGATACGCAGTATTTT	CASSRSGAGITDTQYF
TRBJ2-2	.	TRBV27	.	TGTGCCAGCCCCTCGTTACTAGTTCGAACCGGGGAGCTGTTTTTT	CASPSLLVRTGELFF
TRBJ1-1	.	TRBV7-8	.	TGTGCCAGCAGCTTAGATACGACAGGCGGACCTTACACTGAAGCTTTCTTT	CASSLDTTGGPYTEAFF
TRBJ2-1	TRBD1	TRBV19	.	TGTGCCAGTACCCTTACGACAGGGCCCTACAATGAGCAGTTCTTC	CASTLTTGPYNEQFF
TRBJ2-2	TRBD1	TRBV7-2	.	TGTGCCAGCAGCCGCCGCGATTTGATACAGGGGGGAACCGGGGAGCTGTTTTTT	CASSRRDLIQGGTGELFF